This TCR beta chain was identified in a study of blood T cells in healthy people across ages. Details on this clonotype: Its antigen is as yet unknown.

Then a second PCR, running roughly 7 to 11 cycles, was carried out with a sample-barcoded 5' primer and a J-beta primer mix. TCRdb called the 5' RACE reads again in MiXCR, with one record for every CDR3 protein. The repertoire holds about 1,500,000 distinct CDR3 sequences, with roughly 40% as singletons. General observations from the study: A strong correlation between TCR beta diversity and naive T cell percentage was seen.

The TCR comes from a woman younger than 35 in good health. The material sequenced was blood.

The CDR3 DNA reads TGCGCCAGTACGGAGGAGGGCCTAGAGGGAGATACGCAGTATTTT. Translating gives CASTEEGLEGDTQYF. The chain couples TRBV5-1 to TRBJ2-3, with D possibly TRBD2 on 6 matching bases. CDR1 is SGHRS and CDR2 is YFSETQ in the germline V gene. CDR3 length equals 15 residues. Trimming pared 8 bases from V and 5 bases from J, leaving 21 bases between.